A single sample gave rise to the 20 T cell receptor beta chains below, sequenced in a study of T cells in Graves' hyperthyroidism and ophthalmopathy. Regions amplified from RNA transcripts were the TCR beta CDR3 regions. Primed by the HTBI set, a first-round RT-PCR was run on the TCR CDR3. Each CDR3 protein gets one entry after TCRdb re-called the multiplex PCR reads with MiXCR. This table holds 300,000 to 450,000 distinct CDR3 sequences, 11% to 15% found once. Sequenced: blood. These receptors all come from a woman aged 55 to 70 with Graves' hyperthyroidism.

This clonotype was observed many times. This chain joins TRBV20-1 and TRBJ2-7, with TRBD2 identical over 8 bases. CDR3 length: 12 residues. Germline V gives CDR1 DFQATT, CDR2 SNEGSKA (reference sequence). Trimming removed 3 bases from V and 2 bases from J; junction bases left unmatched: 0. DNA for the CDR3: TGCAGTGCTAGGGGACTAGCCTACGAGCAGTACTTC. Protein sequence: CSARGLAYEQYF.

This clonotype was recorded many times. The CDR3 coding sequence is TGTGCCAGCAGTTTACATAGAGGGTCTAGTCAGCCCCAGCATTTT. Its protein product is CASSLHRGSSQPQHF. The chain couples TRBV12-3 or TRBV12-4 to TRBJ1-5; D remains ambiguous. The V and J ends lost 2 bases and 6 bases respectively, with 14 bases between them. The CDR3 extends over 15 amino acids.

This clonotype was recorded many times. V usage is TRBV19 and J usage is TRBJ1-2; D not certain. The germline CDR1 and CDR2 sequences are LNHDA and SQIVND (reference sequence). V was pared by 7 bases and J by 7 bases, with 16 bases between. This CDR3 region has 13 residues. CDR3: CASTPSRKVGYTF. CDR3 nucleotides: TGTGCCAGTACCCCATCCCGGAAGGTTGGCTACACCTTC.

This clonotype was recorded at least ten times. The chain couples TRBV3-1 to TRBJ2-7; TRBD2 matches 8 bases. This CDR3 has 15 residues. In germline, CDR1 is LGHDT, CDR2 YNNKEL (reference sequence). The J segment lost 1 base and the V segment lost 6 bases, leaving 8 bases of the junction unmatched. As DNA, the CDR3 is TGTGCCAGCAGAAAGCGGGAGCTCGGGTCCTACGAGCAGTACTTC. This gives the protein CASRKRELGSYEQYF.

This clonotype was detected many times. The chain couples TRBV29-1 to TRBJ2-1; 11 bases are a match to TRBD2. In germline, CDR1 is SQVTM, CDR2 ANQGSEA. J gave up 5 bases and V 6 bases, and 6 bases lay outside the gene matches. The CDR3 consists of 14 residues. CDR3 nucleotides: TGCAGCGTCCTGACTAGCGGGGCCAACAATGAGCAGTTCTTC. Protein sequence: CSVLTSGANNEQFF.

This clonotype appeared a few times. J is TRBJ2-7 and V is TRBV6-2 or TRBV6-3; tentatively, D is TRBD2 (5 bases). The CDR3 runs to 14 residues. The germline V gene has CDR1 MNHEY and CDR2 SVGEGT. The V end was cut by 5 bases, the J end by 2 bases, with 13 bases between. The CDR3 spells CASSPNGKPYEQYF. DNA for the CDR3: TGTGCCAGCAGTCCAAACGGGAAACCCTACGAGCAGTACTTC.

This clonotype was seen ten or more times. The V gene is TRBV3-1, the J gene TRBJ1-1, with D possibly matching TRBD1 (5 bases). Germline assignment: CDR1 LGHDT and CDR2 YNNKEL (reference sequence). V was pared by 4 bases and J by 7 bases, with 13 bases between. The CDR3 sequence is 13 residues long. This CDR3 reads CASSPGGQDEAFF. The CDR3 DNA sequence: TGTGCCAGCAGCCCGGGGGGTCAGGATGAAGCTTTCTTT.

CDR3 loop: CATQGDSGEYNEQFF. DNA for the CDR3: TGTGCCACCCAGGGGGATAGCGGCGAATACAATGAGCAGTTCTTC. This rearrangement joins TRBV24-1 to TRBJ2-1; D possibly corresponds to TRBD1 (7 bases). The CDR3 is 15 amino acids. Per germline, CDR1 KGHDR and CDR2 SFDVKD. V shed 9 bases and J shed 4 bases, with 18 bases lying between them.

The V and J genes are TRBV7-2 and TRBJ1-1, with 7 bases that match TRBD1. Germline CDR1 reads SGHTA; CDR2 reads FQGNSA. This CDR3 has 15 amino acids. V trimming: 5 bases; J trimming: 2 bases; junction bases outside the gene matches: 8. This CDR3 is CASSRKTGVNTEAFF. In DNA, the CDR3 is TGTGCCAGCAGCAGAAAAACAGGGGTTAACACTGAAGCTTTCTTT. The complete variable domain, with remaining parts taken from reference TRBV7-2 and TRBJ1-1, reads GAGVSQSPSNKVTEKGKDVELRCDPISGHTALYWYRQSLGQGLEFLIYFQGNSAPDKSGLPSDRFSAERTGGSVSTLTIQRTQQEDSAVYLCASSRKTGVNTEAFFGQGTRLTVV.

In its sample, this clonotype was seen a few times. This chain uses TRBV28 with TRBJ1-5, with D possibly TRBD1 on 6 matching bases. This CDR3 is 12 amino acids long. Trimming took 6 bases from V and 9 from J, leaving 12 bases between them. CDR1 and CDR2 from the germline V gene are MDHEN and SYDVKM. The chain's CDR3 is CASRQGFLPQHF. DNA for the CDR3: TGTGCCAGCAGACAGGGTTTTTTGCCCCAGCATTTT.

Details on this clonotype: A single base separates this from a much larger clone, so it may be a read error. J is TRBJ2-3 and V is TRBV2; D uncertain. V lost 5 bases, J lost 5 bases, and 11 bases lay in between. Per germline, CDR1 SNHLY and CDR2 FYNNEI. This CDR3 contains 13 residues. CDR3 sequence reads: CASSSWGGDTQYF. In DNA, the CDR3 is TGTGCCAGCAGTTCGTGGGGTGGAGATACGCAGTATTTT.

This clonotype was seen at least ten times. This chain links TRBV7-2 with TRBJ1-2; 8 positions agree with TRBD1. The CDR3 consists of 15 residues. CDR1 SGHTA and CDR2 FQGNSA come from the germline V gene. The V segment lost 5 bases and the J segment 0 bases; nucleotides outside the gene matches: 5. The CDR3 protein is CASSTGQGPNYGYTF. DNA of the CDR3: TGTGCCAGCAGCACTGGACAGGGTCCTAACTATGGCTACACCTTC.

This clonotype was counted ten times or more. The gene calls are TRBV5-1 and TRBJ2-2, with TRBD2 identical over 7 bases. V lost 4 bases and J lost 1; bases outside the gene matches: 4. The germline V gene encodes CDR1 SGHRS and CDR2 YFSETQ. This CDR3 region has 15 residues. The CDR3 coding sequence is TGCGCCAGCAGCGTGCCTAGCGGGAACACCGGGGAGCTGTTTTTT. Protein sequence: CASSVPSGNTGELFF. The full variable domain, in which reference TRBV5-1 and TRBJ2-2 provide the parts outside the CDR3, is KAGVTQTPRYLIKTRGQQVTLSCSPISGHRSVSWYQQTPGQGLQFLFEYFSETQRNKGNFPGRFSGRQFSNSRSEMNVSTLELGDSALYLCASSVPSGNTGELFFGEGSRLTVL.

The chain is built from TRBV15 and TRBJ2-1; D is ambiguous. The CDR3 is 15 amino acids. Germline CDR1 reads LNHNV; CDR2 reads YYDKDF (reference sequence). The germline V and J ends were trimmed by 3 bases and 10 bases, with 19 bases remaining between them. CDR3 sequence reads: CATSSQPILGPEQFF. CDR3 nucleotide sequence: TGTGCCACCAGCAGCCAGCCCATTCTAGGACCCGAGCAGTTCTTC.

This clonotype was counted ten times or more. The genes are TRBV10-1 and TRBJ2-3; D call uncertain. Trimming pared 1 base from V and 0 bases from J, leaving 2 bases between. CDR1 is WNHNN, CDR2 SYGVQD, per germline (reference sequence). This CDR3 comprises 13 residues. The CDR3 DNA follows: TGCGCCAGCAGTGAGTTCAGCACAGATACGCAGTATTTT. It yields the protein CASSEFSTDTQYF.

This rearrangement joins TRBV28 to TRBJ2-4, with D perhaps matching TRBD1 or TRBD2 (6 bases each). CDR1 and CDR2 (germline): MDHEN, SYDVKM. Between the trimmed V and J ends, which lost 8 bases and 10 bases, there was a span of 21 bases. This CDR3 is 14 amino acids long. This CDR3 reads CASSSKGEVPIQYF. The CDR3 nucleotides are TGTGCCAGCTCCTCAAAGGGGGAGGTACCTATTCAGTACTTC.

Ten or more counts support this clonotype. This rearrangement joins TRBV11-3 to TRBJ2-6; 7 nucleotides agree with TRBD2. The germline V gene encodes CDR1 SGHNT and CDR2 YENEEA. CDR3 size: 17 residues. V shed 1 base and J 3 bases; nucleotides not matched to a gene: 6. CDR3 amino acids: CASSLVRGVSGANVLTF. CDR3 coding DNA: TGTGCCAGCAGCTTAGTCCGGGGGGTTAGTGGGGCCAACGTCCTGACTTTC.

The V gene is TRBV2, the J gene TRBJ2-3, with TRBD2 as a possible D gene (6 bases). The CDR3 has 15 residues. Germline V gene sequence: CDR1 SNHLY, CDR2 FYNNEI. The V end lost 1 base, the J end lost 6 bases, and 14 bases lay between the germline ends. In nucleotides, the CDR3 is TGTGCCAGCAGTGAAGTGGCAGCGGGTGGCGATACGCAGTATTTT. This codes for CASSEVAAGGDTQYF.

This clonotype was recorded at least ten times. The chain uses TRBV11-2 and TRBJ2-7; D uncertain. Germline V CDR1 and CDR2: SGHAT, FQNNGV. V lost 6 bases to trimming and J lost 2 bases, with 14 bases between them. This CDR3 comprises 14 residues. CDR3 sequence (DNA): TGTGCCAGCAGAGATTTGCGAGGCCCCTACGAGCAGTACTTC. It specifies CASRDLRGPYEQYF.

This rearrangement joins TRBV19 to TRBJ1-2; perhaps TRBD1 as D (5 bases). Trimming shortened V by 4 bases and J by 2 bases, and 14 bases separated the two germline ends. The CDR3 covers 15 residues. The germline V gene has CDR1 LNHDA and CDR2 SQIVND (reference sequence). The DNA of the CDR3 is TGTGCCAGTAGTACCGGATCGGGGGGAAACTATGGCTACACCTTC. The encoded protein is CASSTGSGGNYGYTF.